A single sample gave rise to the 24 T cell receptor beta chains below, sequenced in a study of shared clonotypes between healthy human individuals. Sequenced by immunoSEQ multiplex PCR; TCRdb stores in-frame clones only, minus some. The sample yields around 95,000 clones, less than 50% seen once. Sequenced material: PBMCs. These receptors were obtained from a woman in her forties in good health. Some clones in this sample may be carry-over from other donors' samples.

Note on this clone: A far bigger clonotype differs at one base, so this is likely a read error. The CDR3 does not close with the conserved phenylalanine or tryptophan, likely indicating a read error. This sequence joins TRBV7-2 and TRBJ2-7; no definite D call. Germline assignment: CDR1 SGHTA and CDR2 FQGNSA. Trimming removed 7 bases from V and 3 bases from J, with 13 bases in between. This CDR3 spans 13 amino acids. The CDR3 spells CASNPGTDYEQYL. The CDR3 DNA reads TGTGCCAGCAATCCAGGTACAGACTACGAGCAGTACCTC.

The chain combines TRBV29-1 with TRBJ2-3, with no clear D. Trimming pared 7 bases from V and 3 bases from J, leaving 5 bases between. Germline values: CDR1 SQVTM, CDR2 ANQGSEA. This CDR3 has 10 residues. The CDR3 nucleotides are TGCAGCGCCGGGACAGATACGCAGTATTTT. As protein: CSAGTDTQYF.

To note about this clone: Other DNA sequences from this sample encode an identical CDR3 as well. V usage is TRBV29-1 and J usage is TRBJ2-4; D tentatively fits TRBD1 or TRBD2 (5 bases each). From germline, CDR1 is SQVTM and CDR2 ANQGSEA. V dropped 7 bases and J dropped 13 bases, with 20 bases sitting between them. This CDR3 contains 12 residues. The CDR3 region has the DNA TGCAGCGGGGGGAGTGGCAAAAGCATACAGTACTTC. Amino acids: CSGGSGKSIQYF. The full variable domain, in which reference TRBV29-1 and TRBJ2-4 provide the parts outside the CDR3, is SAVISQKPSRDICQRGTSLTIQCQVDSQVTMMFWYRQQPGQSLTLIATANQGSEATYESGFVIDKFPISRPNLTFSTLTVSNMSPEDSSIYLCSGGSGKSIQYFGAGTRLSVL.

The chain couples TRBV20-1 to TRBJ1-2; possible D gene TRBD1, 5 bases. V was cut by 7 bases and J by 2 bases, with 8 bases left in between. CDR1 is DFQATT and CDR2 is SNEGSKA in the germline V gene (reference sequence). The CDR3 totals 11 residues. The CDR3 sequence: CSVQGNYGYTF. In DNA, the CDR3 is TGCAGTGTGCAGGGCAACTATGGCTACACCTTC.

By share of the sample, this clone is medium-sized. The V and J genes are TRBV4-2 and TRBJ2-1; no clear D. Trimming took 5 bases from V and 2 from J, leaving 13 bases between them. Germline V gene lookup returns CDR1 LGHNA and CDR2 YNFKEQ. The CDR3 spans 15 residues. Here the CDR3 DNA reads TGTGCCAGCAGCTTAGTTCCAGAGGCCTACAATGAGCAGTTCTTC. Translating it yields CASSLVPEAYNEQFF.

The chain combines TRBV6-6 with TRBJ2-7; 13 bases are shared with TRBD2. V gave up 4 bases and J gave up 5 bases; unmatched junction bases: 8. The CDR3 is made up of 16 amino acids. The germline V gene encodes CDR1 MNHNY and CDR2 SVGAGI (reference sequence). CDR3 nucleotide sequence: TGTGCCAGCAGTTGGGGGACTAGCGGGACGAGGAACGAGCAGTACTTC. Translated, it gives CASSWGTSGTRNEQYF.

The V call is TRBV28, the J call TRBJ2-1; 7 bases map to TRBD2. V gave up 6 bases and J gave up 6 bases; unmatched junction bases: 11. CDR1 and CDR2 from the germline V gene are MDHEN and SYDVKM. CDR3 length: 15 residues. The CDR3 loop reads CASSPSGISPNEQFF. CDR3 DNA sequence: TGTGCCAGCAGCCCGAGCGGGATAAGCCCCAATGAGCAGTTCTTC.

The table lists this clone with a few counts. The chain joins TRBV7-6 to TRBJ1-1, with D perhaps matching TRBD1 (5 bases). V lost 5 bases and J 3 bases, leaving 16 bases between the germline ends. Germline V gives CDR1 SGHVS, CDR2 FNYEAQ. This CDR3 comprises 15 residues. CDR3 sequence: CASSPAWWGDTEAFF. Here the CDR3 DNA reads TGTGCCAGCAGCCCCGCTTGGTGGGGGGACACTGAAGCTTTCTTT.

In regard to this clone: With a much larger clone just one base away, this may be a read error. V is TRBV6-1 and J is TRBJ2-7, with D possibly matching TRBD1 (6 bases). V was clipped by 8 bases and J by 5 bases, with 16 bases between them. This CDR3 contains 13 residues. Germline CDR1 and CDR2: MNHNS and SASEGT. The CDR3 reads CASGAQGTHEQYF. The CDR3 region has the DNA TGTGCCAGCGGGGCACAGGGTACCCACGAGCAGTACTTC.

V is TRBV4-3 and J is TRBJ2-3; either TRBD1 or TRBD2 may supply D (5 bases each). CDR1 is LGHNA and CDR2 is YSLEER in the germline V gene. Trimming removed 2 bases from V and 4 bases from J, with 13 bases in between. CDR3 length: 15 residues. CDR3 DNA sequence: TGCGCCAGCAGCCAACAACGGGGCAGGTCAGATACGCAGTATTTT. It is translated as CASSQQRGRSDTQYF.

DNA of the CDR3: TGTGCCAGTAGTCGAGCGGGGGGAGACAATGAGCAGTTCTTC. Translation gives CASSRAGGDNEQFF. This chain connects TRBV19 to TRBJ2-1, with TRBD2 matching 9 bases. Trimming at V came to 5 bases and at J to 5 bases, leaving 4 bases not matched to a gene. This CDR3 comprises 14 residues. Germline V gene lookup returns CDR1 LNHDA and CDR2 SQIVND (reference sequence).

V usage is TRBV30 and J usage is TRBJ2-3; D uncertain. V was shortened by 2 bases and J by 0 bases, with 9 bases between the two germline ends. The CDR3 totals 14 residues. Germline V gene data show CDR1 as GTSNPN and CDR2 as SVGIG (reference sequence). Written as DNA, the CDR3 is TGTGCCTGGAGTATAACTCAAAGCACAGATACGCAGTATTTT. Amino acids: CAWSITQSTDTQYF.

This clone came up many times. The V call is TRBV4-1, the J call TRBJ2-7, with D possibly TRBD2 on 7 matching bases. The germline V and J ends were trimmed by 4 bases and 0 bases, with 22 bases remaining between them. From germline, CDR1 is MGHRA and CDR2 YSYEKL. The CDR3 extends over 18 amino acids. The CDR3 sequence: CASSPKSGRGAPSYEQYF. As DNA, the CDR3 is TGCGCCAGCAGCCCAAAATCCGGCCGGGGGGCGCCCTCCTACGAGCAGTACTTC.

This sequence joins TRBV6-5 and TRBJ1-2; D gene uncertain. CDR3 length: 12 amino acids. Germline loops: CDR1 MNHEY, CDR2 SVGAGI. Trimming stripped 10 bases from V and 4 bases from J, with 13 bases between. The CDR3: CANRRGIYGYTF. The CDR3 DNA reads TGTGCCAACCGGCGAGGTATCTATGGCTACACCTTC.

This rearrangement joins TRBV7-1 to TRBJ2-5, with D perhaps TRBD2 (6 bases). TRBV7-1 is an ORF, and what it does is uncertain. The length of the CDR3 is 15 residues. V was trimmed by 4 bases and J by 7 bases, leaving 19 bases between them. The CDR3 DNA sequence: TGTGCCAGCAGCTTAGTCCTGGCGGGACCAGGGACCCAGTACTTC. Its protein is CASSLVLAGPGTQYF.

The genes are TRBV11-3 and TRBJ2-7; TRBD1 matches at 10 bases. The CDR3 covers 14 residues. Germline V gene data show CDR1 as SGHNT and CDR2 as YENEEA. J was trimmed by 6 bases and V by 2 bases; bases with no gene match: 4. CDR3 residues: CASSLSGTGAEQYF. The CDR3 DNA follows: TGTGCCAGCAGCTTATCCGGGACAGGGGCCGAGCAGTACTTC.

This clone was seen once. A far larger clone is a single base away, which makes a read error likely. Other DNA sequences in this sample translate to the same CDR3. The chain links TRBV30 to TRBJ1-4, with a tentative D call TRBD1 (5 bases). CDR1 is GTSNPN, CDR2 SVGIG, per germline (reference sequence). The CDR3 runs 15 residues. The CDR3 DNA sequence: TGTGCTTGGAGTGTTGAGGGAGGGGTAGGGGAAAAACTGTTTTTT. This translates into CAWSVEGGVGEKLFF. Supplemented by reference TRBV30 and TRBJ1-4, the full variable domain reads SQTIHQWPATLVQPVGSPLSLECTVEGTSNPNLYWYRQAAGRGLQLLFYSVGIGQISSEVPQNLSASRPQDRQFILSSKKLLLSDSGFYLCAWSVEGGVGEKLFFGSGTQLSVL.

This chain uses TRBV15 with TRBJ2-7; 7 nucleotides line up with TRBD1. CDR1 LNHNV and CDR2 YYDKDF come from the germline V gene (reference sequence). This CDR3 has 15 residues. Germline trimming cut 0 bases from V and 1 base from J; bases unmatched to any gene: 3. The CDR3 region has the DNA TGTGCCACCAGCAGAGAAGGACAGGCGTCCTACGAGCAGTACTTC. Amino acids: CATSREGQASYEQYF.

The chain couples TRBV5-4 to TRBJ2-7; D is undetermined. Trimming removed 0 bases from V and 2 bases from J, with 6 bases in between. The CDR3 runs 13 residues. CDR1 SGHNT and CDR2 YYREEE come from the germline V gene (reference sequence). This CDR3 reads CASSLDMTYEQYF. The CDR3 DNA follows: TGTGCCAGCAGCTTGGACATGACCTACGAGCAGTACTTC.

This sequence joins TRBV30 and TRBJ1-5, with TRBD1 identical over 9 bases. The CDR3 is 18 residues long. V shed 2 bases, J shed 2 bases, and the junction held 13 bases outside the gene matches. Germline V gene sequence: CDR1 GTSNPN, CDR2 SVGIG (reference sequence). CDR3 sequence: CAWSSRGQGGWRNQPQHF. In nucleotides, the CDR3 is TGTGCCTGGAGTTCTAGGGGACAGGGCGGTTGGCGCAATCAGCCCCAGCATTTT.

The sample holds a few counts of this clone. DNA of the CDR3: TGTGCCAGCAGCGAGGGCGGCTATGGCTACACCTTC. Translating gives CASSEGGYGYTF. V is TRBV25-1 and J is TRBJ1-2; D not certain. The CDR3 sequence is 12 residues long. In germline, CDR1 is MGHDK, CDR2 SYGVNS. V was pared by 6 bases and J by 4 bases, with 9 bases between.

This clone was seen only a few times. The CDR3 DNA follows: TGTGCCTGGAGTCGCCAGTTCTACGAGCAGTACTTC. This gives the protein CAWSRQFYEQYF. The rearrangement joins TRBV30 to TRBJ2-7; D remains ambiguous. CDR1 is GTSNPN and CDR2 is SVGIG in the germline V gene (reference sequence). CDR3 length: 12 amino acids. The ends were cut back, 2 bases at V and 3 bases at J, with 8 bases in the middle.

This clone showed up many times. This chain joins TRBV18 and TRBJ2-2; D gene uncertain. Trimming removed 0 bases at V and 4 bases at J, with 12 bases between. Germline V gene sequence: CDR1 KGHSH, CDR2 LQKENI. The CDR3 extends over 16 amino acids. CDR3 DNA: TGTGCCAGCTCACCACCTGGTGGGCTGAGCACCGGGGAGCTGTTTTTT. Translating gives CASSPPGGLSTGELFF.

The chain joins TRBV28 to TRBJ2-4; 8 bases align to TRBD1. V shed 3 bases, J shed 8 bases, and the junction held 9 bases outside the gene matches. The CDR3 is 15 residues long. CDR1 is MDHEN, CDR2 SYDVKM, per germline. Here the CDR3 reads CASSLGRGLSDIQYF. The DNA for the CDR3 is TGTGCCAGCAGTTTGGGCAGGGGGCTTTCGGACATTCAGTACTTC.